These 24 T cell receptor beta chains share one sample of origin, sequenced in a study of PD-1 blockade in mismatch repair-deficient tumors. This table comes from immunoSEQ multiplex PCR, and its TCRdb copy is limited to in-frame clones, with some not included. The sample yields some 110,000 clones, about three quarters seen once. This sample comprised peripheral blood, obtained just over 59 weeks after starting pembrolizumab. The receptors originated from an adult with mismatch repair-deficient cancer.

This clone was recorded a few times. Here the CDR3 DNA reads TGTGCCGTGACTAGCGGGAGACGAAACGAGCAGTACTTC. This translates into CAVTSGRRNEQYF. The chain links TRBV7-2 to TRBJ2-7, with 12 bases aligning to TRBD2. Trimming took 11 bases from V and 5 from J; bases not matched to a gene: 7. This CDR3 is built from 13 residues. From germline, CDR1 is SGHTA and CDR2 FQGNSA.

V usage is TRBV6-6 and J usage is TRBJ2-7, with 11 bases that match TRBD2. The V gene's germline CDR1 is MNHNY and CDR2 SVGAGI (reference sequence). CDR3 size: 15 residues. J gave up 3 bases and V 2 bases, and 3 bases lay outside the gene matches. The CDR3 spells CASSYRGTSGYEQYF. In nucleotides, the CDR3 is TGTGCCAGCAGTTACCGCGGGACTAGCGGCTACGAGCAGTACTTC.

The chain links TRBV7-9 to TRBJ2-1; the D gene is possibly TRBD1 (6 bases). Germline CDR1 reads SEHNR; CDR2 reads FQNEAQ (reference sequence). With 5 bases removed from V and 10 bases from J, the gap between germline ends came to 15 bases. The CDR3 extends over 13 amino acids. CDR3 nucleotide sequence: TGTGCCAGCAGCCACTCAGATACAGGGGAGCAGTTCTTC. Translated: CASSHSDTGEQFF.

A remark on this clone: The DNA is left out, because the CDR3 cannot be placed on it with certainty; the CDR3 is given as TCRdb lists it. This chain uses TRBV15 with TRBJ2-5. Germline-derived CDR1 and CDR2 are LNHNV and YYDKDF (reference sequence). The CDR3 length equals 17 residues, ends included. The CDR3: CATSRDLGTGAGETQYF.

This clone was seen just once. The genes are TRBV5-4 and TRBJ1-4, with D maybe TRBD1 (6 bases). V was cut by 0 bases and J by 3 bases, with 12 bases left in between. CDR3 length equals 16 residues. The germline CDR1 and CDR2 sequences are SGHNT and YYREEE (reference sequence). The CDR3 is CASSLGGARPNEKLFF. The CDR3, as DNA: TGTGCCAGCAGCTTGGGGGGGGCGCGTCCTAATGAAAAACTGTTTTTT.

V and J are TRBV7-8 and TRBJ2-1; 9 bases match TRBD1. Per the germline V gene, CDR1 is SGHVS and CDR2 is FQNEAQ. With 5 bases clipped from V and 3 bases from J, the junction kept 11 bases outside the gene matches. The CDR3 consists of 17 residues. The CDR3 DNA reads TGTGCCAGCAGCCTCTCCCTCGGACAGGGGATCTACAATGAGCAGTTCTTC. Its protein product is CASSLSLGQGIYNEQFF.

The V and J genes are TRBV6-5 and TRBJ2-3, with D perhaps TRBD2 (6 bases). Trimming took off 0 bases at V and 2 bases at J, with 12 bases between the two ends. From germline, CDR1 is MNHEY and CDR2 SVGAGI. The CDR3 length is 16 residues. For the CDR3, the DNA is TGTGCCAGCAGTTACTCGTGGGCGGGGAACACAGATACGCAGTATTTT. Protein sequence: CASSYSWAGNTDTQYF.

The chain recombines TRBV4-1 with TRBJ2-1; 13 bases are shared with TRBD2. CDR1 is MGHRA, CDR2 YSYEKL, per germline. CDR3 length: 17 residues. V lost 1 base and J lost 8; bases outside the gene matches: 8. The CDR3 spells CASSQGLAGGRGDEQFF. The CDR3 DNA reads as TGCGCCAGCAGCCAAGGACTAGCGGGAGGTCGAGGGGATGAGCAGTTCTTC.

The V and J genes are TRBV5-1 and TRBJ2-3, with D uncertain. V was cut by 5 bases and J by 0 bases, with 10 bases left in between. Germline assignment: CDR1 SGHRS and CDR2 YFSETQ. The CDR3 sequence is 14 residues long. CDR3 DNA sequence: TGCGCCAGCAGAACCGACCGTAGCACAGATACGCAGTATTTT. This translates into CASRTDRSTDTQYF.

The J gene is TRBJ1-5, the V gene TRBV5-6; D is possibly TRBD1 (6 bases). V lost 4 bases to trimming and J lost 11 bases, with 19 bases between them. CDR3 length: 14 residues. Germline CDR1 and CDR2: SGHDT and YYEEEE. The CDR3 DNA is TGTGCCAGCAGCACTGGACAGAGCCTTCTAACCCAGCATTTT. It yields the protein CASSTGQSLLTQHF.

This clone was recorded only once. The chain links TRBV9 to TRBJ2-3; the match to TRBD2 covers 9 bases. Germline lookup yields CDR1 SGDLS and CDR2 YYNGEE. The CDR3 contains 17 residues. V shed 3 bases, J shed 2 bases, and the junction held 10 bases outside the gene matches. The CDR3 nucleotides read TGTGCCAGCAGCGGGGTCCCGGGACTAGCCTACACAGATACGCAGTATTTT. This sequence encodes CASSGVPGLAYTDTQYF.

The chain joins TRBV7-3 to TRBJ1-6; D remains unclear. V shed 6 bases and J shed 9 bases, with 12 bases lying between them. The CDR3 runs 13 residues. Germline V gene sequence: CDR1 SGHTA, CDR2 FQGTGA. CDR3: CASRRAVGSPLHF. The DNA for the CDR3 is TGTGCCAGCAGACGAGCAGTGGGTTCACCCCTCCACTTT.

The genes are TRBV2 and TRBJ2-3, with 7 bases that match TRBD2. CDR1 and CDR2 (germline): SNHLY, FYNNEI. The V gene end was trimmed by 6 bases and the J gene end by 5 bases; junction bases not matched to a gene: 5. The CDR3 totals 13 residues. The CDR3 sequence is CASRGTIRDTQYF. CDR3 DNA: TGTGCCAGCAGGGGGACTATCCGAGATACGCAGTATTTT.

The rearrangement links TRBV4-3 to TRBJ2-1; 12 bases agree with TRBD2. The germline V gene has CDR1 LGHNA and CDR2 YSLEER. The CDR3 spans 15 residues. V was pared by 2 bases and J by 7 bases, with 3 bases of the junction left unmatched. CDR3 protein: CASSQTGTSGNEQFF. In nucleotides, the CDR3 is TGCGCCAGCAGCCAAACCGGGACTAGCGGGAATGAGCAGTTCTTC.

This chain connects TRBV11-2 to TRBJ1-1; D perhaps matches TRBD1 (5 bases). With 5 bases removed from V and 5 bases from J, the gap between germline ends came to 18 bases. The CDR3 covers 15 residues. Germline loops: CDR1 SGHAT, CDR2 FQNNGV. The CDR3 DNA reads TGTGCCAGCAGCCTATCCGGACCAAAGGGGACTGAAGCTTTCTTT. This translates into CASSLSGPKGTEAFF. The variable domain in full, completed from reference TRBV11-2 and TRBJ1-1, reads EAGVAQSPRYKIIEKRQSVAFWCNPISGHATLYWYQQILGQGPKLLIQFQNNGVVDDSQLPKDRFSAERLKGVDSTLKIQPAKLEDSAVYLCASSLSGPKGTEAFFGQGTRLTVV.

The rearrangement joins TRBV19 to TRBJ2-5; 7 bases fit TRBD1. The V segment lost 0 bases and the J segment 0 bases; nucleotides outside the gene matches: 4. The germline gives CDR1 LNHDA, CDR2 SQIVND (reference sequence). This CDR3 region has 16 residues. CDR3 protein: CASSIDQTGNQETQYF. The CDR3 DNA reads as TGTGCCAGTAGTATAGATCAGACAGGGAACCAAGAGACCCAGTACTTC.

This chain links TRBV7-8 with TRBJ1-2; maybe TRBD1 (5 bases). Trimming stripped 4 bases from V and 1 base from J, with 13 bases between. CDR1 and CDR2 (germline): SGHVS, FQNEAQ. CDR3 size: 15 residues. The CDR3 loop is CASSWGSGSNYGYTF. Written as DNA, the CDR3 is TGTGCCAGCAGCTGGGGATCAGGGAGTAACTATGGCTACACCTTC.

This chain uses TRBV4-2 with TRBJ2-2, with TRBD1 matching over 11 bases. V dropped 4 bases and J dropped 2; count of bases not matched to a gene: 3. Germline V lookup: CDR1 LGHNA, CDR2 YNFKEQ. This CDR3 spans 16 amino acids. Here the CDR3 DNA reads TGTGCCAGCAGCCGGGACAGGGGGGGTAACACCGGGGAGCTGTTTTTT. This translates into CASSRDRGGNTGELFF.

The genes are TRBV30 and TRBJ2-2, with a tentative D call TRBD1 (5 bases). Germline CDR1 and CDR2: GTSNPN and SVGIG (reference sequence). This CDR3 is built from 12 residues. The V gene lost 4 bases and the J gene lost 5 bases, with 8 bases spanning the gap. CDR3 nucleotide sequence: TGTGCCTGGAATCAGGGAACCGGGGAGCTGTTTTTT. Translated, it gives CAWNQGTGELFF.

CDR3 in DNA: TGTGCCAGTAGTCGGACATCTATAAGCGCTGAAGCTTTCTTT. Its translation is CASSRTSISAEAFF. This rearrangement joins TRBV19 to TRBJ1-1, with D tentatively TRBD1 (5 bases). CDR3 size: 14 residues. Germline CDR1 and CDR2: LNHDA and SQIVND (reference sequence). V lost 5 bases, J lost 6 bases, and 16 bases lay in between.

This sequence joins TRBV4-3 and TRBJ2-1, with D perhaps matching TRBD2 (5 bases). Trimming removed 0 bases from V and 10 bases from J, with 7 bases in between. The CDR3 length is 12 residues. Germline lookup yields CDR1 LGHNA and CDR2 YSLEER. Here the CDR3 reads CASSQEGLEQFF. Written as DNA, the CDR3 is TGCGCCAGCAGCCAAGAAGGACTGGAGCAGTTCTTC.

The DNA for the CDR3 is TGTGCCAGCTCACCGATGGGGTTGGAAATACCTGAAGCTTTCTTT. Amino acid sequence: CASSPMGLEIPEAFF. J is TRBJ1-1 and V is TRBV18; D is unclear. The CDR3 sequence is 15 residues long. V shed 3 bases and J shed 6 bases, with 17 bases lying between them. Germline CDR1 reads KGHSH; CDR2 reads LQKENI.

Points on this clone: Distinct nucleotide sequences in the sample also encode this CDR3. The V call is TRBV27, the J call TRBJ2-2; 7 nucleotides line up with TRBD1. Germline V CDR1 and CDR2: MNHEY, SMNVEV (reference sequence). V gave up 5 bases and J gave up 3 bases; unmatched junction bases: 3. The CDR3 totals 14 residues. As DNA, the CDR3 is TGTGCCAGCAGTCGACAGGGATACACCGGGGAGCTGTTTTTT. Its protein product is CASSRQGYTGELFF.

The V and J genes are TRBV5-6 and TRBJ2-7, with TRBD2 matching 9 bases. CDR1 is SGHDT and CDR2 is YYEEEE in the germline V gene. After removal of 4 bases from V and 3 bases from J, the junction contained 8 bases not matched to a gene. This CDR3 spans 15 amino acids. The CDR3 loop reads CASSPVYSGSYEQYF. The CDR3 nucleotides read TGTGCCAGCAGCCCGGTATATAGCGGGAGCTACGAGCAGTACTTC.